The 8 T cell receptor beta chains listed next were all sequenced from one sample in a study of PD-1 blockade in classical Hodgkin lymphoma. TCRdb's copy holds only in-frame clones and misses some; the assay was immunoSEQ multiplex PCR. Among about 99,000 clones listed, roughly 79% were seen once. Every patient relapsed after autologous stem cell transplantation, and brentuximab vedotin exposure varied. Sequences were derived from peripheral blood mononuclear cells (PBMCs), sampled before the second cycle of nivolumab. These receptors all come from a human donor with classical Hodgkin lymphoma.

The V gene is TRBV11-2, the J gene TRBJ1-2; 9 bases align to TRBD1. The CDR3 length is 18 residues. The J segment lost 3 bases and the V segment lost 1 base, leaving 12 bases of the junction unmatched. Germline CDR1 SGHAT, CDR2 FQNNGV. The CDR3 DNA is TGTGCCAGCAGCTTAGGGGGGGCCCGGACAGGGGTTTACTATGGCTACACCTTC. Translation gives CASSLGGARTGVYYGYTF.

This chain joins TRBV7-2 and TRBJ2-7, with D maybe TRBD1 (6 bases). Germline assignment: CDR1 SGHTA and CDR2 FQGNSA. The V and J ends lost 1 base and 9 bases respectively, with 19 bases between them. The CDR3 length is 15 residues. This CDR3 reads CASSLEVNRERRQYF. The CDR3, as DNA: TGTGCCAGCAGCTTAGAGGTAAACAGGGAAAGAAGGCAGTACTTC.

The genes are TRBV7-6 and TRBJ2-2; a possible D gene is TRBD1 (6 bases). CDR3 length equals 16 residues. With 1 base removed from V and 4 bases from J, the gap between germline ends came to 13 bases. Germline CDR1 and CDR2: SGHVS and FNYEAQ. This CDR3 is CASSLDSGVSTGELFF. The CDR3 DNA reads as TGTGCCAGCAGCTTAGATTCAGGGGTCAGCACCGGGGAGCTGTTTTTT.

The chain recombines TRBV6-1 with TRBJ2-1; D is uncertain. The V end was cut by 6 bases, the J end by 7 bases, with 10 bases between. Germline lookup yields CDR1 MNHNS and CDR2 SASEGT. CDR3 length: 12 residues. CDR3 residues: CASRSYGNEQFF. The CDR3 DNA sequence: TGTGCCAGCAGGTCCTACGGGAATGAGCAGTTCTTC.

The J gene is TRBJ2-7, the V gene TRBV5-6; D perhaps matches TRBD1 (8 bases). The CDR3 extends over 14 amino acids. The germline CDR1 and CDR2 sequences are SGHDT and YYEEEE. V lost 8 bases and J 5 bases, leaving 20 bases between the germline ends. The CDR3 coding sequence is TGTGCCAGTGCTTTTCTACAGGGGGGGCACGAGCAGTACTTC. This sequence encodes CASAFLQGGHEQYF.

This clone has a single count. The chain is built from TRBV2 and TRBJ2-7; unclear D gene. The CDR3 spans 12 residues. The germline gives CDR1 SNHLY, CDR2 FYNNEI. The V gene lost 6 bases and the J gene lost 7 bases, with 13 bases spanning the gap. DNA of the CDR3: TGTGCCAGCAGCCCTACCGTTGGGGAGCAGTACTTC. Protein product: CASSPTVGEQYF.

The CDR3 sequence is CASSHLNTGELFF. The CDR3, as DNA: TGTGCCAGCAGCCATTTAAACACCGGGGAGCTGTTTTTT. The genes are TRBV14 and TRBJ2-2; no firm D call. Germline V gives CDR1 SGHDN, CDR2 FVKESK. The CDR3 spans 13 residues. V lost 3 bases to trimming and J lost 2 bases, with 4 bases between them.

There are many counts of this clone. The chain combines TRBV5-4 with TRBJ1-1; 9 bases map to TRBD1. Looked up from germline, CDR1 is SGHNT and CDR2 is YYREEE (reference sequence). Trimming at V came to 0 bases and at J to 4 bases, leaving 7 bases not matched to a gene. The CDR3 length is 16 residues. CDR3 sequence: CASSLGQGVPSTEAFF. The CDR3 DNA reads TGTGCCAGCAGCTTGGGACAGGGGGTACCGAGCACTGAAGCTTTCTTT.